The entry below gives a single T cell receptor (beta chain) sequence along with its context. Its antigen is undetermined. One end of the junction fails to match germline, which may point to a read error. Three rounds of nested PCR, following a modified ARM-PCR protocol, produced the TCRbeta library. TCRdb reanalysed the multiplex PCR reads using MiXCR and keeps one entry per CDR3 protein. The sample carries 100,000 to 120,000 distinct CDR3 sequences, over 75% recorded once. The CDR3 contains 12 residues. The germline V gene has CDR1 MNHEY and CDR2 SVGEGT. The sample is drawn from a study of tumor and adjacent non-tumor tissue in lung cancer. General study findings and limits: Tumor tissue had significantly higher TCR diversity than normal lung.

No cell sorting was done before RNA was extracted from the tissue. Newly diagnosed lung cancer patients had thoracic surgery in China, August–late 2014, without prior chemotherapy. Source material: lung tumor tissue. The sequence came from a man in his 70s with non-small cell lung cancer. This sequence joins TRBV6-2 or TRBV6-3 and TRBJ2-1, with D perhaps given as TRBD1 or TRBD2 (5 bases each). The CDR3 DNA sequence: TGTGTCAGCAGCAAACTCCGGGACGAGCAGTTCTTC. Its protein product is CVSSKLRDEQFF.